Many counts were recorded for the clone carrying this TCR beta chain. The antigen is undetermined. The ends were cut back, 0 bases at V and 0 bases at J, with 8 bases in the middle. The CDR3 consists of 15 residues. Germline CDR1 SGDLS, CDR2 YYNGEE. TCRdb reprocessed the PCR reads via MiXCR and lists one record per CDR3 protein. This sample has more than 70,000 distinct CDR3 sequences; roughly a fifth occur once, and the top ten carry 1% to 1.2%. The data were obtained in a study of molecular identifiers for immune sequencing clone quantification. General observations from the study: Spiked Jurkat TCR RNA equivalent to one cell was reportedly detectable in one million naive cells.

Sequencing was done on a sample of naive CD8+ T cells from blood, with Jurkat cell RNA spiked in. The subset is: FACS-sorted CD8+CD4-CCR7+CD45RA+ naive T cells. The sequence was obtained from a human donor in good health. Some libraries in this study had Jurkat cell RNA spiked in. The genes are TRBV9 and TRBJ2-3, with D unclear. CDR3 DNA: TGTGCCAGCAGCGTAGGTGCCTCTAGCACAGATACGCAGTATTTT. Translating it yields CASSVGASSTDTQYF.